This T cell receptor (beta chain) emerged from a study of blood T cell repertoires in COVID-19. Original methodology: From reference gene primer amplification, estimates of nucleated cell counts were derived. Generated by immunoSEQ multiplex PCR, the TCRdb table keeps only in-frame clones and is missing some. That table gives V, J and clone size, and the DNA gave D and trimming. In the table there are tens of thousands of clones, about nine tenths of which are singletons. V gave up 8 bases and J gave up 8 bases, with 15 bases separating them. This CDR3 has 12 residues. The material sequenced was peripheral blood. The origin of this receptor is a human donor with active COVID-19. The donor label of this sample is uncertain. The chain is built from TRBV12-3 or TRBV12-4 and TRBJ1-2; tentative D call: TRBD1 (6 bases). In nucleotides, the CDR3 is TGTGCCAGCCAAGGGGACATGTGGGGCTACACCTTC. Amino acid sequence: CASQGDMWGYTF.